Following are 6 T cell receptor beta chains from one sample sequenced in a study of shared clonotypes between healthy human individuals (dated by TCRdb to the early 2020s). Receptor amplification or capture employed the immunoSEQ multiplex PCR assay. Here the immuneACCESS table is served through TCRdb, limited to in-frame sequences with V and J called. Missing clones are a known gap in these copies; in checked studies unresolved V genes cover under half, and the rest lacks a known reason. The sample table shows 1,400,000 or so clones, and about 98.5% are seen once. The top ten hold approximately 0.38% of the sample. Sequenced input: naive CD4+ T cells sorted from blood. In light of the paper, this sample's cell subset or site label describes: CD45RA+ positively selected. These receptors were taken from a man under 40 in good health.

The genes are TRBV19 and TRBJ2-7, with D tentatively TRBD1 or TRBD2 (6 bases each). The CDR3 is 12 amino acids. Trimming cost V 7 bases and J 2 bases, with 9 bases left between them. CDR1 LNHDA and CDR2 SQIVND come from the germline V gene (reference sequence). The DNA for the CDR3 is TGTGCCAGTAAAGGGGGGACCTACGAGCAGTACTTC. Translated: CASKGGTYEQYF.

The gene calls are TRBV29-1 and TRBJ2-1; 12 bases are a match to TRBD2. The CDR3 contains 13 residues. Germline CDR1 and CDR2: SQVTM and ANQGSEA. The junction had 0 bases not matched to a gene; V was cut back by 7 bases and J by 2 bases. For the CDR3, the DNA is TGCAGCGGACTAGCGGGAGCCTACAATGAGCAGTTCTTC. Residues: CSGLAGAYNEQFF.

This chain links TRBV14 with TRBJ2-1, with D uncertain. CDR3 size: 16 residues. V lost 2 bases to trimming and J lost 0 bases, with 11 bases between them. Germline CDR1 SGHDN, CDR2 FVKESK. CDR3 nucleotides: TGTGCCAGCAGCCAACATCTACGCAGCTCCTACAATGAGCAGTTCTTC. Amino acids: CASSQHLRSSYNEQFF.

The chain is built from TRBV4-3 and TRBJ2-6; tentative D call: TRBD1 (6 bases). The CDR3 runs 17 residues. Germline V gene data show CDR1 as LGHNA and CDR2 as YSLEER. V lost 5 bases and J lost 0, with 14 bases in between. Here the CDR3 DNA reads TGCGCCAGCAGCGCACAGGGACCCGCCTCTGGGGCCAACGTCCTGACTTTC. Protein: CASSAQGPASGANVLTF.

The chain has TRBV5-1 and TRBJ2-2; D call uncertain. V shed 4 bases and J shed 6 bases, with 10 bases lying between them. Per the germline V gene, CDR1 is SGHRS and CDR2 is YFSETQ. CDR3 length: 13 amino acids. CDR3 coding DNA: TGCGCCAGCAGCGCAAGAATTTCCGGGGAGCTGTTTTTT. This encodes CASSARISGELFF.

CDR3 in DNA: TGTGCCAGCTCAAGGGACAGCGGAGTAGGGGAGCTGTTTTTT. Protein sequence: CASSRDSGVGELFF. The chain employs TRBV18 and TRBJ2-2, with 7 bases aligning to TRBD1. Germline V CDR1 and CDR2: KGHSH, LQKENI. There are 14 residues in the CDR3. V shed 5 bases, J shed 8 bases, and the junction held 8 bases outside the gene matches. Drawing the rest from reference TRBV18 and TRBJ2-2, the complete variable domain is NAGVMQNPRHLVRRRGQEARLRCSPMKGHSHVYWYRQLPEEGLKFMVYLQKENIIDESGMPKERFSAEFPKEGPSILRIQQVVRGDSAAYFCASSRDSGVGELFFGEGSRLTVL.